The rows below give T cell receptor beta chains drawn from one sample of a study of cytomegalovirus exposure and HLA in healthy donors. Data came from immunoSEQ multiplex PCR; TCRdb stores just in-frame clones and leaves some out. The sample consists of about 140,000 clones, about 83% of them appearing once. Sequencing was done on a sample of PBMCs. These receptors were obtained from a woman aged 25 to 39 in good health and CMV-seronegative. CDR3s include the opening cysteine and the closing phenylalanine or tryptophan. A D gene is named only where the DNA matches it firmly. Size values are once, few and many counts, or a class for expanded clones, and some rows have none.

v_gene: TRBV19; abundance: .; d_gene: TRBD1; j_gene: TRBJ1-4; CDR3nt: TGTGCCAGTTCTCGTCCGGTTACAGGGGACAAACTGTTTTTT; CDR3aa: CASSRPVTGDKLFF
v_gene: TRBV5-1; abundance: once; d_gene: TRBD2; j_gene: TRBJ2-1; CDR3nt: TGCGCCAGCAGCTGGGGGGGGAACTACAATGAGCAGTTCTTC; CDR3aa: CASSWGGNYNEQFF
v_gene: TRBV15; abundance: .; d_gene: .; j_gene: TRBJ1-2; CDR3nt: TGTGCCACCAGCAGAGATGGACAATATGGCTACACCTTC; CDR3aa: CATSRDGQYGYTF
v_gene: TRBV6-5; abundance: .; d_gene: .; j_gene: TRBJ2-7; CDR3nt: TGTGCCAGCAGACAGGGACACGAGCAGTACTTC; CDR3aa: CASRQGHEQYF
v_gene: TRBV7-9; abundance: .; d_gene: .; j_gene: TRBJ2-3; CDR3nt: TGTGCCAGCAGCGCCGCCAGGGTTTCCGATACGCAGTATTTT; CDR3aa: CASSAARVSDTQYF
v_gene: TRBV19; abundance: .; d_gene: TRBD2; j_gene: TRBJ2-1; CDR3nt: TGTGCCAGTAGTTTTGGACTAGCGGGGTACAATGAGCAGTTCTTC; CDR3aa: CASSFGLAGYNEQFF
v_gene: TRBV9; abundance: .; d_gene: .; j_gene: TRBJ2-1; CDR3nt: TGTGCCAGCAGCGGGGCCCCCCGTTACAATGAGCAGTTCTTC; CDR3aa: CASSGAPRYNEQFF
v_gene: TRBV6-5; abundance: .; d_gene: .; j_gene: TRBJ1-3; CDR3nt: TGTGCCAGCAGGGCACAGATCTCTGGAAACACCATATATTTT; CDR3aa: CASRAQISGNTIYF
v_gene: TRBV5-1; abundance: .; d_gene: TRBD2; j_gene: TRBJ2-1; CDR3nt: TGCGCCAGCAGCGTCGGACTAGCCGGATACAATGAGCAGTTCTTC; CDR3aa: CASSVGLAGYNEQFF
v_gene: TRBV5-4; abundance: .; d_gene: .; j_gene: TRBJ2-3; CDR3nt: TGTGCCAGCAGCTCGGACAGGGCGGGGGTAGATACGCAGTATTTT; CDR3aa: CASSSDRAGVDTQYF
v_gene: TRBV15; abundance: .; d_gene: .; j_gene: TRBJ1-5; CDR3nt: TGTGCCACCAGCAGACGGGGGTCGGGGCAGCCCCAGCATTTT; CDR3aa: CATSRRGSGQPQHF
v_gene: TRBV29-1; abundance: .; d_gene: TRBD2; j_gene: TRBJ2-7; CDR3nt: TGCAGCGTAATACTAGCGGGGGCTACTTACGAGCAGTACTTC; CDR3aa: CSVILAGATYEQYF
v_gene: TRBV11-2; abundance: .; d_gene: TRBD2; j_gene: TRBJ2-1; CDR3nt: TGTGCCAGCAGCTTAGTGGGGGGGTCATACAATGAGCAGTTCTTC; CDR3aa: CASSLVGGSYNEQFF
v_gene: TRBV9; abundance: .; d_gene: .; j_gene: TRBJ2-3; CDR3nt: TGTGCCAGCAGCCTCCTCGACTTAGCCCGTACAGATACGCAGTATTTT; CDR3aa: CASSLLDLARTDTQYF
v_gene: TRBV29-1; abundance: few; d_gene: TRBD1; j_gene: TRBJ2-7; CDR3nt: TGCAGCGCCGGGACAGGGGGGTTCGAGCAGTACTTC; CDR3aa: CSAGTGGFEQYF
v_gene: TRBV5-4; abundance: once; d_gene: .; j_gene: TRBJ2-5; CDR3nt: TGTGCCAGCAGATCAGGATCCCAAGAGACCCAGTACTTC; CDR3aa: CASRSGSQETQYF
v_gene: TRBV7-9; abundance: .; d_gene: TRBD2; j_gene: TRBJ2-5; CDR3nt: TGTGCCAGCAGCCCACCGGGGCGGGGGGTTCTAGAGACCCAGTACTTC; CDR3aa: CASSPPGRGVLETQYF
v_gene: TRBV5-1; abundance: .; d_gene: TRBD2; j_gene: TRBJ2-7; CDR3nt: TGCGCCAGCAGCTTGCGCGGGGGAGGGTACGAGCAGTACTTC; CDR3aa: CASSLRGGGYEQYF
v_gene: TRBV4-1; abundance: .; d_gene: TRBD2; j_gene: TRBJ2-4; CDR3nt: TGCGCCAGCAGCCAAGATCTCGGACTAGCGGGGGGGAGGACCAAAAACATTCAGTACTTC; CDR3aa: CASSQDLGLAGGRTKNIQYF
v_gene: TRBV28; abundance: .; d_gene: .; j_gene: TRBJ2-7; CDR3nt: TGTGCCAGCAGTGGGGAGAGACTCCGGGGTACAGATTCCTACGAGCAGTACTTC; CDR3aa: CASSGERLRGTDSYEQYF
v_gene: TRBV10-1; abundance: many; d_gene: TRBD1; j_gene: TRBJ2-3; CDR3nt: TGCGCCAGCAGTGATGGGACAGGGGGATCAGATACGCAGTATTTT; CDR3aa: CASSDGTGGSDTQYF
v_gene: TRBV9; abundance: .; d_gene: .; j_gene: TRBJ2-1; CDR3nt: TGTGCCAGCAGCGTAGAAGCGGTCTCCTACAATGAGCAGTTCTTC; CDR3aa: CASSVEAVSYNEQFF
v_gene: TRBV7-2; abundance: .; d_gene: .; j_gene: TRBJ1-5; CDR3nt: TGTGCCAGCAGCTCGACAGGCCGCAATCAGCCCCAGCATTTT; CDR3aa: CASSSTGRNQPQHF